The clone carrying this T cell receptor beta chain showed up just a few times. Its target is unknown. Germline V gene data show CDR1 as MDHEN and CDR2 as SYDVKM. Trimming took 7 bases from V and 5 from J, leaving 17 bases between them. CDR3 length: 15 residues. The entry originates in a study of T cells in localized non-small cell lung cancer. Study-wide results and caveats: Uninvolved nearby lung showed the greatest T cell clonality, exceeding that found in tumor.

The repertoire was sequenced with immunoSEQ multiplex PCR; TCRdb's copy has only in-frame clones and lacks some. The table includes some 1,400 clones, approximately 16% detected once. The TCR sequence derives from a female donor aged 60 or older with stage II lung adenocarcinoma. Sample: normal lung tissue next to the tumor, taken before any cancer treatment. This rearrangement joins TRBV28 to TRBJ2-2; possible D gene TRBD2, 7 bases. The CDR3: CASTHGGGATGELFF. The CDR3 DNA reads as TGTGCCAGCACCCATGGCGGGGGCGCGACCGGGGAGCTGTTTTTT.